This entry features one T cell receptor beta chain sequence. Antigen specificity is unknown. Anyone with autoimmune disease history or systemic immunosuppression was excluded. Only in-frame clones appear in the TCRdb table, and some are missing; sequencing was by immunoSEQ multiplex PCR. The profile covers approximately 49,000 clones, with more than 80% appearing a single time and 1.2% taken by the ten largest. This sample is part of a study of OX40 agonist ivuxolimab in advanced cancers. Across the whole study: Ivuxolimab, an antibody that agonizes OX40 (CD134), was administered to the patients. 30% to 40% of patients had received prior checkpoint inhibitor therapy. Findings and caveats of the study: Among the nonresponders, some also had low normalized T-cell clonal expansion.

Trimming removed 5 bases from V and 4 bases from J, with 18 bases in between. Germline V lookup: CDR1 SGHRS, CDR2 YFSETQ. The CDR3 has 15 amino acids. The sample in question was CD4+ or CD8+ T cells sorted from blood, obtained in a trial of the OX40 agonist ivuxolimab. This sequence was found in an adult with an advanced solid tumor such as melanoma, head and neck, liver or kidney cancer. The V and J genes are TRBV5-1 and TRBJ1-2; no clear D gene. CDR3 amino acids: CASSPDGRSFYGYTF. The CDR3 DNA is TGCGCCAGCAGTCCCGACGGACGGTCCTTCTATGGCTACACCTTC.